The 28 T cell receptor beta chains given below trace back to one sample, sequenced in a study of molecular identifiers for immune sequencing clone quantification. TCRdb itself ran the PCR reads through MiXCR, one entry per CDR3 protein. Counted here are about 65,000 distinct CDR3 sequences, around 20% occurring once; the ten biggest clones make up about 1.6%. Input material: naive CD8+ T cells from blood, with Jurkat cell RNA spiked in. Subset meaning: FACS-sorted CD8+CD4-CCR7+CD45RA+ naive T cells. Receptors were obtained from a human donor in good health. Some libraries in this study had Jurkat cell RNA spiked in.

This clonotype came up a few times. This may stem from a read error, because a much larger clone lies one nucleotide away. V and J are TRBV7-6 and TRBJ1-1, with a possible D match to TRBD1 (6 bases). The ends were cut back, 5 bases at V and 7 bases at J, with 20 bases in the middle. The CDR3 loop spans 15 amino acids. Germline CDR1 and CDR2: SGHVS and FNYEAQ. CDR3 in amino acids: CASSPGGGAFLEAFF. Written as DNA, the CDR3 is TGTGCCAGCAGCCCGGGAGGGGGGGCATTCCTTGAAGCTTTCTTT.

The CDR3: CASNPDGSYEQYF. The CDR3 DNA sequence: TGTGCCAGCAACCCGGACGGCTCCTACGAGCAGTACTTC. This chain connects TRBV9 to TRBJ2-7; D is uncertain. The V gene's germline CDR1 is SGDLS and CDR2 YYNGEE. CDR3 length equals 13 residues. Deletions cut 6 bases from V and 0 bases from J, with 10 bases between.

This clonotype appeared many times. The chain has TRBV30 and TRBJ1-1, with 7 bases matching TRBD1. The CDR3 runs 12 residues. Germline V gives CDR1 GTSNPN, CDR2 SVGIG (reference sequence). The trim removed 5 bases at V and 3 bases at J, leaving 3 bases unmatched. CDR3 protein: CAWGTGDTEAFF. In DNA, the CDR3 is TGTGCCTGGGGTACAGGGGACACTGAAGCTTTCTTT.

This clonotype was picked up many times. This chain links TRBV4-1 with TRBJ2-7; 10 bases match TRBD2. The CDR3 is made up of 18 amino acids. Germline V lookup: CDR1 MGHRA, CDR2 YSYEKL. V gave up 1 base and J gave up 2 bases; unmatched junction bases: 11. The DNA for the CDR3 is TGCGCCAGCAGCCAAGGGCCCCCGGGACTAGCGTTAACCTACGAGCAGTACTTC. This sequence encodes CASSQGPPGLALTYEQYF.

This clonotype was detected ten times or more. The chain joins TRBV21-1 to TRBJ2-3; TRBD2 reflects the table's D call only, with no check against the DNA. TRBV21-1 is assigned pseudogene status. The CDR3 length is 18 residues. For the CDR3, the DNA is TGTGCCAGCAGCTTCCAGACTAGCGGGGCCAAGAGCACAGATACGCAGTATTTT. Amino acid sequence: CASSFQTSGAKSTDTQYF.

This clonotype was observed many times. This chain connects TRBV27 to TRBJ2-4, with 8 bases lining up with TRBD1. Germline CDR1 MNHEY, CDR2 SMNVEV (reference sequence). This CDR3 comprises 14 residues. The ends lost 0 bases at V and 8 bases at J; junction bases unmatched: 3. CDR3 in DNA: TGTGCCAGCAGTTTATCGGACAGGGTTGACATTCAGTACTTC. Protein: CASSLSDRVDIQYF.

This clonotype has at least ten counts. This rearrangement joins TRBV7-9 to TRBJ2-2; D is possibly TRBD2 (5 bases). CDR1 and CDR2 (germline): SEHNR, FQNEAQ (reference sequence). The CDR3 totals 15 residues. Trimming pared 6 bases from V and 1 base from J, leaving 12 bases between. CDR3 region: CASSGYEGNTGELFF. CDR3 sequence (DNA): TGTGCCAGCAGTGGATACGAGGGGAACACCGGGGAGCTGTTTTTT.

This clonotype was seen at least ten times. V is TRBV29-1 and J is TRBJ2-1; 7 bases map to TRBD1. Trimming at V came to 6 bases and at J to 2 bases, leaving 10 bases not matched to a gene. The CDR3 contains 15 residues. Germline CDR1 reads SQVTM; CDR2 reads ANQGSEA. The CDR3 nucleotides are TGCAGCGTCCCCCGGGACAGTTCGACCTACAATGAGCAGTTCTTC. Translating it yields CSVPRDSSTYNEQFF.

Ten or more counts support this clonotype. The rearrangement joins TRBV27 to TRBJ2-7; D possibly corresponds to TRBD2 (5 bases). Trimming cost V 3 bases and J 4 bases, with 10 bases left between them. The length of the CDR3 is 13 residues. Germline loops: CDR1 MNHEY, CDR2 SMNVEV (reference sequence). The CDR3 here is CASSFPGGYEQYF. CDR3 nucleotide sequence: TGTGCCAGCAGTTTTCCCGGAGGATACGAGCAGTACTTC.

Turning to this clonotype: This could be a read error, since a much larger clone is one nucleotide away. The chain has TRBV24-1 and TRBJ1-1; weak D call: TRBD1 (6 bases). V lost 7 bases, J lost 11 bases, and 16 bases lay in between. This CDR3 is 12 amino acids long. Germline loops: CDR1 KGHDR, CDR2 SFDVKD. The CDR3 reads CATRTLEGGAFF. For the CDR3, the DNA is TGTGCCACCAGGACTCTCGAGGGGGGGGCTTTCTTT.

Regarding this clonotype: A much larger clonotype is one base distant, so this may be a read error. This chain links TRBV14 with TRBJ2-2; the D is unclear. Deletions cut 4 bases from V and 3 bases from J, with 6 bases between. Per germline, CDR1 SGHDN and CDR2 FVKESK. The CDR3 loop spans 13 amino acids. CDR3 sequence (DNA): TGTGCCAGCAGCCTGCACCACACCGGGGAGCTGTTTTTT. Protein: CASSLHHTGELFF.

Remarks on this clonotype: Just one base apart from a much larger clone, this may be a read error. The chain has TRBV3-1 and TRBJ2-2, with D tentatively TRBD2 (6 bases). The CDR3 contains 15 residues. V shed 3 bases and J shed 1 base, with 9 bases lying between them. Germline lookup yields CDR1 LGHDT and CDR2 YNNKEL (reference sequence). CDR3 coding DNA: TGTGCCAGCAGCCAGTCGGGAGAGAACACCGGGGAGCTGTTTTTT. It specifies CASSQSGENTGELFF.

This clonotype was counted only a few times. The CDR3 DNA reads as TGCAGTGCTAGAAGTGTGGGGGGGGCCTACAATGAGCAGTTCTTC. The encoded protein is CSARSVGGAYNEQFF. The V gene is TRBV20-1, the J gene TRBJ2-1; 7 bases are a match to TRBD2. CDR1 and CDR2 from the germline V gene are DFQATT and SNEGSKA (reference sequence). J was trimmed by 2 bases and V by 2 bases; bases with no gene match: 6. The CDR3 loop spans 15 amino acids.

The genes are TRBV19 and TRBJ1-5, with D possibly TRBD1 on 5 matching bases. Germline V CDR1 and CDR2: LNHDA, SQIVND (reference sequence). The CDR3 is 15 amino acids. Trimming stripped 3 bases from V and 6 bases from J, with 15 bases between. CDR3 protein: CASSMWGEDGQPQHF. The CDR3 nucleotides read TGTGCCAGTAGTATGTGGGGCGAGGACGGTCAGCCCCAGCATTTT.

As to this clonotype: A clone one base away is much larger, so this may be a read error. The rearrangement uses TRBV7-6 and TRBJ2-7; no firm D call. The CDR3 has 12 amino acids. CDR1 and CDR2 (germline): SGHVS, FNYEAQ. V lost 5 bases to trimming and J lost 1 base, with 6 bases between them. This CDR3 is CASSLNSYEQYF. The CDR3 DNA sequence: TGTGCCAGCAGCCTGAATTCCTACGAGCAGTACTTC. The variable domain in full, completed from reference TRBV7-6 and TRBJ2-7, reads GAGVSQSPRYKVTKRGQDVALRCDPISGHVSLYWYRQALGQGPEFLTYFNYEAQQDKSGLPNDRFSAERPEGSISTLTIQRTEQRDSAMYRCASSLNSYEQYFGPGTRLTVT.

This clonotype was picked up a small number of times. The rearrangement joins TRBV7-9 to TRBJ2-7, with TRBD1 as a possible D gene (6 bases). Trimming removed 0 bases at V and 6 bases at J, with 21 bases between. Germline V gene data show CDR1 as SEHNR and CDR2 as FQNEAQ (reference sequence). The CDR3 length is 17 residues. CDR3 residues: CASSLANTGPFMGEQYF. As DNA, the CDR3 is TGTGCCAGCAGCTTAGCTAATACAGGGCCTTTCATGGGCGAGCAGTACTTC.

The rearrangement joins TRBV4-3 to TRBJ2-3, with D perhaps TRBD2 (6 bases). The ends were cut back, 0 bases at V and 2 bases at J, with 15 bases in the middle. The CDR3 runs to 17 residues. The V gene's germline CDR1 is LGHNA and CDR2 YSLEER. CDR3: CASSQDPAGGYTDTQYF. The DNA for the CDR3 is TGCGCCAGCAGCCAAGACCCTGCTGGGGGGTACACAGATACGCAGTATTTT.

At least ten counts were recorded for this clonotype. The chain combines TRBV6-2 or TRBV6-3 with TRBJ2-1; 14 nucleotides align to TRBD2. From germline, CDR1 is MNHEY and CDR2 SVGEGT. Losses at the gene ends were 4 bases for V and 8 bases for J; bases not matched to a gene: 10. CDR3 length: 17 residues. The CDR3 nucleotides are TGTGCCAGCAGTTCACCAGGACTAGCGGGAGGCAAAGATGAGCAGTTCTTC. Translation gives CASSSPGLAGGKDEQFF.

The chain has TRBV7-9 and TRBJ2-1, with D uncertain. V shed 4 bases and J shed 10 bases, with 8 bases lying between them. The CDR3 is 11 amino acids. Germline loops: CDR1 SEHNR, CDR2 FQNEAQ (reference sequence). The CDR3 here is CASSYGPEQFF. The CDR3 DNA follows: TGTGCCAGCAGCTACGGACCCGAGCAGTTCTTC.

Ten or more counts support this clonotype. The V and J genes are TRBV12-3 or TRBV12-4 and TRBJ2-3; weak D call: TRBD2 (6 bases). The CDR3 is 16 amino acids. Trimming pared 1 base from V and 2 bases from J, leaving 13 bases between. Here the CDR3 reads CASSLGGMDTTDTQYF. CDR3 nucleotide sequence: TGTGCCAGCAGTTTAGGCGGGATGGATACCACAGATACGCAGTATTTT.

This clonotype occurred a few times. The genes are TRBV12-3 or TRBV12-4 and TRBJ2-7, with D uncertain. The CDR3 loop spans 11 amino acids. V was trimmed by 10 bases and J by 3 bases, leaving 10 bases between them. The CDR3 nucleotides read TGTGCCATCACGGACGGCTACGAGCAGTACTTC. Amino acids: CAITDGYEQYF.

Ten or more counts support this clonotype. CDR3 amino acids: CASSSPWGGTEAFF. For the CDR3, the DNA is TGTGCCAGCAGCTCGCCGTGGGGGGGCACTGAAGCTTTCTTT. The genes are TRBV7-9 and TRBJ1-1; D is possibly TRBD1 (5 bases). This CDR3 is 14 amino acids long. Germline V CDR1 and CDR2: SEHNR, FQNEAQ (reference sequence). V dropped 4 bases and J dropped 4 bases, with 13 bases sitting between them.

As DNA, the CDR3 is TGCAGCGTTGAAGGTCACAGGGGGGGACTAGCTCAGAGCTCCTACAATGAGCAGTTCTTC. Its protein is CSVEGHRGGLAQSSYNEQFF. V usage is TRBV29-1 and J usage is TRBJ2-1, with D possibly TRBD2 on 9 matching bases. Per the germline V gene, CDR1 is SQVTM and CDR2 is ANQGSEA. The CDR3 loop spans 20 amino acids. Trimming removed 1 base at V and 0 bases at J, with 25 bases between.

This clonotype showed up many times. The DNA for the CDR3 is TGTGCCAGTAGTGCACAAAATAACTATGGCTACACCTTC. Amino acids: CASSAQNNYGYTF. This chain connects TRBV19 to TRBJ1-2; D is undetermined. The CDR3 contains 13 residues. CDR1 is LNHDA, CDR2 SQIVND, per germline (reference sequence). V was shortened by 5 bases and J by 1 base, with 8 bases between the two germline ends.

This clonotype was detected many times. The chain links TRBV4-1 to TRBJ2-3; the match to TRBD1 covers 8 bases. The V and J ends lost 0 bases and 3 bases, in that order; junction bases with no gene match: 8. This CDR3 is 17 amino acids long. The V gene's germline CDR1 is MGHRA and CDR2 YSYEKL. CDR3 DNA sequence: TGCGCCAGCAGCCAAGAGCGGACAGGGAGGATGACAGATACGCAGTATTTT. It yields the protein CASSQERTGRMTDTQYF.

This clonotype was detected many times. The CDR3 loop reads CSARDLGRSSYEQYF. CDR3 sequence (DNA): TGCAGTGCTAGAGATCTCGGACGGAGCTCCTACGAGCAGTACTTC. The chain links TRBV20-1 to TRBJ2-7; D is ambiguous. Germline loops: CDR1 DFQATT, CDR2 SNEGSKA (reference sequence). The V end lost 0 bases, the J end lost 0 bases, and 12 bases lay between the germline ends. This CDR3 has 15 residues.

This clonotype was seen ten or more times. The chain employs TRBV7-9 and TRBJ2-2; D call uncertain. There are 14 residues in the CDR3. Germline assignment: CDR1 SEHNR and CDR2 FQNEAQ (reference sequence). V lost 3 bases and J lost 6, with 11 bases in between. CDR3 loop: CASSFYDFPGELFF. For the CDR3, the DNA is TGTGCCAGCAGCTTTTATGATTTCCCCGGGGAGCTGTTTTTT.

There are many counts of this clonotype. This rearrangement joins TRBV20-1 to TRBJ2-7; D possibly uses TRBD1 or TRBD2 (5 bases each). CDR1 and CDR2 (germline): DFQATT, SNEGSKA (reference sequence). Trimming pared 3 bases from V and 12 bases from J, leaving 24 bases between. This CDR3 is 14 amino acids long. The CDR3 DNA reads as TGCAGTGCTAGCCGGGGACCCGCCGACTTAGATCGGTACTTC. Residues: CSASRGPADLDRYF.